The rows below give T cell receptor beta chains drawn from one sample of a study of blood T cell repertoires in COVID-19. The table came from immunoSEQ multiplex PCR; TCRdb's copy has only in-frame clones and leaves some out. The sample gives around 200,000 clones, 88% of which show up once; around 1.5% is in the top ten. Sequenced material: peripheral blood. The receptors derive from a man younger than 30 with active or convalescent COVID-19. CDR3s include the opening cysteine and the closing phenylalanine or tryptophan.

v_gene: TRBV7-8; j_gene: TRBJ2-7; CDR3aa: CASSFNSGRGDEQYF
v_gene: TRBV25-1; j_gene: TRBJ2-3; CDR3aa: CASSGLHISSTDTQYF
v_gene: TRBV10-1; j_gene: TRBJ2-1; CDR3aa: CASRVVQFNEQFF
v_gene: TRBV18; j_gene: TRBJ1-2; CDR3aa: CASSPSAQGAFGYTF
v_gene: TRBV5-1; j_gene: TRBJ1-2; CDR3aa: CASSLGLTIYGYTF
v_gene: TRBV5-1; j_gene: TRBJ2-3; CDR3aa: CASSVQGGYTDTQYF
v_gene: TRBV30; j_gene: TRBJ2-1; CDR3aa: CAYRGGPYNEQFF
v_gene: TRBV6-6; j_gene: TRBJ2-6; CDR3aa: CASSDRGSGANVLTF
v_gene: TRBV4-3; j_gene: TRBJ1-1; CDR3aa: CASSQNPLGTEAFF
v_gene: TRBV27; j_gene: TRBJ1-2; CDR3aa: CASSLSSQGALNF
v_gene: TRBV4-2; j_gene: TRBJ2-1; CDR3aa: CASSQTPPSGLNNEQFF
v_gene: TRBV14; j_gene: TRBJ1-6; CDR3aa: CASSDRVELGSPLHF
v_gene: TRBV9; j_gene: TRBJ2-6; CDR3aa: CASSPRADTGTGANVLTF
v_gene: TRBV18; j_gene: TRBJ1-1; CDR3aa: CASSPPAGWVNTEAFF
v_gene: TRBV5-5; j_gene: TRBJ1-6; CDR3aa: CASSLTDRAIYYNSPLHF
v_gene: TRBV27; j_gene: TRBJ2-1; CDR3aa: CASTYRQGAFSVHNEQFF
v_gene: TRBV5-1; j_gene: TRBJ2-7; CDR3aa: CASSRDRGSGEQYF
v_gene: TRBV6-5; j_gene: TRBJ2-2; CDR3aa: CASRRTGENTGELFF
v_gene: TRBV5-1; j_gene: TRBJ1-6; CDR3aa: CASSLDRNNSPLHF
v_gene: TRBV7-9; j_gene: TRBJ1-2; CDR3aa: CASSFDSAYGYTF
v_gene: TRBV6-5; j_gene: TRBJ2-7; CDR3aa: CASSPGQTYEQYF
v_gene: TRBV3-1/TRBV3-2; j_gene: TRBJ2-7; CDR3aa: CASSQRSSGVYEQYF
v_gene: TRBV5-1; j_gene: TRBJ2-3; CDR3aa: CASSLGLAVSTDTQYF
v_gene: TRBV19; j_gene: TRBJ1-1; CDR3aa: CASSDRYTEAFF
v_gene: TRBV19; j_gene: TRBJ2-3; CDR3aa: CASSPTSGTVDTQYF
v_gene: TRBV5-1; j_gene: TRBJ2-3; CDR3aa: CASSPKVSEPGMGLYTQYF
v_gene: TRBV9; j_gene: TRBJ2-7; CDR3aa: CASSVDSTGGAYEQYF
v_gene: TRBV9; j_gene: TRBJ2-7; CDR3aa: CASSPLLAGGKGEQYF
v_gene: TRBV6-5; j_gene: TRBJ1-2; CDR3aa: CATTWTGGLGGYTF
v_gene: TRBV5-4; j_gene: TRBJ2-3; CDR3aa: CASSFRRGDTQYF
v_gene: TRBV3-1/TRBV3-2; j_gene: TRBJ2-7; CDR3aa: CASSQTGRSSYEQYF
v_gene: TRBV14; j_gene: TRBJ1-6; CDR3aa: CASSLYNSPLHF
v_gene: TRBV6-6; j_gene: TRBJ1-5; CDR3aa: CASTPGSNQPQHF
v_gene: TRBV5-1; j_gene: TRBJ1-4; CDR3aa: CASSPDRDRVEKLFF
v_gene: TRBV14; j_gene: TRBJ1-4; CDR3aa: CASSQDVGAPNEKLFF
v_gene: TRBV11-2; j_gene: TRBJ1-2; CDR3aa: CASSYLRNQGYTF
v_gene: TRBV7-2; j_gene: TRBJ2-3; CDR3aa: CASSTGTRSSDTQYF
v_gene: TRBV6-5; j_gene: TRBJ2-7; CDR3aa: CASSRDYEQYF
v_gene: TRBV28; j_gene: TRBJ1-1; CDR3aa: CASSFSRRHTEAFF
v_gene: TRBV11-2; j_gene: TRBJ2-2; CDR3aa: CASSVWTGQSTGELFF
v_gene: TRBV9; j_gene: TRBJ2-7; CDR3aa: CASSVTTDSSYEQYF
v_gene: TRBV4-2; j_gene: TRBJ1-2; CDR3aa: CASSQGQQFNYGYTF
v_gene: TRBV9; j_gene: TRBJ1-4; CDR3aa: CASSDPGGSNEKLFF
v_gene: TRBV19; j_gene: TRBJ2-2; CDR3aa: CASHIAGGRLGTGELFF